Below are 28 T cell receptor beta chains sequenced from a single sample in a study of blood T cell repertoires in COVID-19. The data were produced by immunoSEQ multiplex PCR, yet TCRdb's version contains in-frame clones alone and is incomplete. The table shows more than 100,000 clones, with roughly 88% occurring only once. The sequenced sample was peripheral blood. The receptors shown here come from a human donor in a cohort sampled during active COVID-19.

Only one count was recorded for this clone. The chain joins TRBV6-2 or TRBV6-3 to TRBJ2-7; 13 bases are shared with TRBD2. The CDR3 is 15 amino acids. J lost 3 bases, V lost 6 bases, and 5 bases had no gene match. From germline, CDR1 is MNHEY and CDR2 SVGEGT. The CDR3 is CASSYGLAGVYEQYF. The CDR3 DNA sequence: TGTGCCAGCAGCTATGGACTAGCGGGGGTCTACGAGCAGTACTTC.

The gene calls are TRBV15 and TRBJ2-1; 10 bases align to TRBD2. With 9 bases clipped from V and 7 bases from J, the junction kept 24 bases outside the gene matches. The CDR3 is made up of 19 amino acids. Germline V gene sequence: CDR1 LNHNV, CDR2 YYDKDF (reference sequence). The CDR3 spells CATRRGGGQVWTSGNEQFF. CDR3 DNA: TGTGCCACTCGAAGGGGTGGGGGACAGGTGTGGACTAGCGGTAATGAGCAGTTCTTC.

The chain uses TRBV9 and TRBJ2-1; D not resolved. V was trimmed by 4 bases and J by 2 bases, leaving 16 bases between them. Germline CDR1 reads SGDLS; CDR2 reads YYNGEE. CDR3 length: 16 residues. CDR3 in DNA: TGTGCCAGCAGCCCCCCTCCGTACTCTCCCTACAATGAGCAGTTCTTC. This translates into CASSPPPYSPYNEQFF.

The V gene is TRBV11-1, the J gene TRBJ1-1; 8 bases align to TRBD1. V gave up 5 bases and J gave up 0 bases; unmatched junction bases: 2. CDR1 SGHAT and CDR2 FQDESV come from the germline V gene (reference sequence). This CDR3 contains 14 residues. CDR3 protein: CASSPTGVNTEAFF. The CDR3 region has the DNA TGTGCCAGCAGCCCGACAGGGGTGAACACTGAAGCTTTCTTT.

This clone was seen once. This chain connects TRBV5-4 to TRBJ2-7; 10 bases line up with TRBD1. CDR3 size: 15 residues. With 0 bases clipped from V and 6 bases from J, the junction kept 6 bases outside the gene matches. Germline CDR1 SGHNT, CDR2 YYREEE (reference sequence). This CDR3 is CASSLAGTGVGEQYF. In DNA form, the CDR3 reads TGTGCCAGCAGCTTGGCCGGGACAGGGGTCGGCGAGCAGTACTTC.

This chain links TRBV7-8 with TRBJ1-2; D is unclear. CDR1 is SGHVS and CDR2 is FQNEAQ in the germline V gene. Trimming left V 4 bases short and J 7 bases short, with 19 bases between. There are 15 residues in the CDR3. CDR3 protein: CASSSARVSKRGYTF. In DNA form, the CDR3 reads TGTGCCAGCAGCTCGGCTCGGGTATCGAAGCGTGGCTACACCTTC.

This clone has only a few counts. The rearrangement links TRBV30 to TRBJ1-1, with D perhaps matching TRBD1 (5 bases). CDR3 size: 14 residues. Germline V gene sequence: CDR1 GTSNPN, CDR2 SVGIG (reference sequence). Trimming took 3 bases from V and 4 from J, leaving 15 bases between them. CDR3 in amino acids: CAWSEGRRATEAFF. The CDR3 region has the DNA TGTGCCTGGAGCGAGGGGAGGCGGGCCACTGAAGCTTTCTTT.

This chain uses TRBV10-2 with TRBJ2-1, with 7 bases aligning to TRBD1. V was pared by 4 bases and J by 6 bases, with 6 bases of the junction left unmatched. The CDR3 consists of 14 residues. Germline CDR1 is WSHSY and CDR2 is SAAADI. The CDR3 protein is CASSGTDRLNEQFF. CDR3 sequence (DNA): TGCGCCAGCAGTGGGACGGACAGGCTCAATGAGCAGTTCTTC.

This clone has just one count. The CDR3 sequence is CASRRIPGSEQFF. DNA for the CDR3: TGTGCCAGTAGGCGGATCCCGGGTTCTGAGCAGTTCTTC. V usage is TRBV19 and J usage is TRBJ2-1; no reliable D call. Germline CDR1 reads LNHDA; CDR2 reads SQIVND (reference sequence). Deletions cut 6 bases from V and 9 bases from J, with 15 bases between. This CDR3 has 13 amino acids.

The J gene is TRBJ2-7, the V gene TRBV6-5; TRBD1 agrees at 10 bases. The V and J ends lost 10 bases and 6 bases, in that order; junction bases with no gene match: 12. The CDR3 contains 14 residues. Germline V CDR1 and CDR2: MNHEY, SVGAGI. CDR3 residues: CATGDGTGVFEQYF. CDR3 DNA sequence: TGTGCCACCGGGGACGGGACAGGGGTATTCGAGCAGTACTTC.

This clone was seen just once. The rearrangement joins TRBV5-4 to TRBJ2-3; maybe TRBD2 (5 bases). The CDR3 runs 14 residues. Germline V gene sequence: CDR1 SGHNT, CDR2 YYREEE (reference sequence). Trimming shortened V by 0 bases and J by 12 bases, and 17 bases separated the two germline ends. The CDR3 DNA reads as TGTGCCAGCAGCTTGGAACGGGGAAGTGGTCCTCAGTATTTT. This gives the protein CASSLERGSGPQYF.

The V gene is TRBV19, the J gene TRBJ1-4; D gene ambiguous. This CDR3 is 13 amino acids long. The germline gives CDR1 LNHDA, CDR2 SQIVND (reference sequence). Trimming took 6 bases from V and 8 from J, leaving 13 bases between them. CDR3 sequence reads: CASRHLNQEKLFF. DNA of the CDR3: TGTGCCAGTAGGCACCTAAATCAAGAAAAACTGTTTTTT.

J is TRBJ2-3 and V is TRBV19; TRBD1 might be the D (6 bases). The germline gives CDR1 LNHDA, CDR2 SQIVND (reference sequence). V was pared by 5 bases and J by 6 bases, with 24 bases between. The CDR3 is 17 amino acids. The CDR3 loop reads CASSPNPHRAVKDTQYF. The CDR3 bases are TGTGCCAGTAGTCCCAACCCGCACAGGGCCGTTAAGGATACGCAGTATTTT. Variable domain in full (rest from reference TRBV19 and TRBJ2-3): DGGITQSPKYLFRKEGQNVTLSCEQNLNHDAMYWYRQDPGQGLRLIYYSQIVNDFQKGDIAEGYSVSREKKESFPLTVTSAQKNPTAFYLCASSPNPHRAVKDTQYFGPGTRLTVL.

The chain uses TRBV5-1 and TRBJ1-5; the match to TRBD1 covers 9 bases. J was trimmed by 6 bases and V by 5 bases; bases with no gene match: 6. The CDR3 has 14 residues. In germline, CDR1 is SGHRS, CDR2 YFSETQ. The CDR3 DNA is TGCGCCAGCAGACCCGGGACAGGGAGTCAGCCCCAGCATTTT. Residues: CASRPGTGSQPQHF.

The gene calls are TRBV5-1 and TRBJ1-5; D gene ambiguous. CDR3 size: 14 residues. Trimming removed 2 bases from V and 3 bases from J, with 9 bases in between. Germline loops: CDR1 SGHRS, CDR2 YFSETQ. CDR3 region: CASSFGPPNQPQHF. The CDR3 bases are TGCGCCAGCAGCTTCGGTCCCCCCAATCAGCCCCAGCATTTT.

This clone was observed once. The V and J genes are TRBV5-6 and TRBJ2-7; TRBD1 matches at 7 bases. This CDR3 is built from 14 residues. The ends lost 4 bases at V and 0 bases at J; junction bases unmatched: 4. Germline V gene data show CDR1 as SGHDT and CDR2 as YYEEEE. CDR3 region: CASSQGQSSYEQYF. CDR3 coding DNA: TGTGCCAGCAGCCAGGGACAGAGCTCCTACGAGCAGTACTTC.

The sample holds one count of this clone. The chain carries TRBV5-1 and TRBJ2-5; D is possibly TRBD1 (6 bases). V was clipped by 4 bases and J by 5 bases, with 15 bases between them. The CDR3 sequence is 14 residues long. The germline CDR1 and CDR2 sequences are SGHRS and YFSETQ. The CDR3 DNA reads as TGCGCCAGCAGCACCACCGGGACAATGGAGACCCAGTACTTC. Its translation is CASSTTGTMETQYF.

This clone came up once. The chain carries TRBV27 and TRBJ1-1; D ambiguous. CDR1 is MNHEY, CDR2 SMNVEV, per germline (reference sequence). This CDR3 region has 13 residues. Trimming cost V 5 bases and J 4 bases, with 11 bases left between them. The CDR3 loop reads CASSAFSGTEAFF. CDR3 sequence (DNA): TGTGCCAGCAGTGCCTTTAGTGGCACTGAAGCTTTCTTT.

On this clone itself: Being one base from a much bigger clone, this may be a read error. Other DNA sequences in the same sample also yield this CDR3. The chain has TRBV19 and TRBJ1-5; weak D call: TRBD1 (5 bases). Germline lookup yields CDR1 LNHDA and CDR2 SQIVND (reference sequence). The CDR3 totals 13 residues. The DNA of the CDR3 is TGTGCCAGTAGAGACAGAAACAATCAGCCCCAACATTTT. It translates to CASRDRNNQPQHF.

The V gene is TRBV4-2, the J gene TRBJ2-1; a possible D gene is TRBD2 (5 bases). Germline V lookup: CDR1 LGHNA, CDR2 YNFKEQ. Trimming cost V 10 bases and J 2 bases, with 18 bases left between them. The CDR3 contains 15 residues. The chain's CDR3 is CAIARGSWAYNEQFF. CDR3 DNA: TGTGCCATAGCCCGTGGGAGTTGGGCCTACAATGAGCAGTTCTTC.

The CDR3 DNA reads as TGTGCCAGCTCACCACCCAGCGGGAGAGTACGAGAGACCCAGTACTTC. As protein: CASSPPSGRVRETQYF. The rearrangement links TRBV18 to TRBJ2-5; 8 bases fit TRBD2. Germline-derived CDR1 and CDR2 are KGHSH and LQKENI. Trimming removed 0 bases from V and 4 bases from J; junction bases left unmatched: 7. CDR3 length: 16 residues. Supplemented by reference TRBV18 and TRBJ2-5, the full variable domain reads NAGVMQNPRHLVRRRGQEARLRCSPMKGHSHVYWYRQLPEEGLKFMVYLQKENIIDESGMPKERFSAEFPKEGPSILRIQQVVRGDSAAYFCASSPPSGRVRETQYFGPGTRLLVL.

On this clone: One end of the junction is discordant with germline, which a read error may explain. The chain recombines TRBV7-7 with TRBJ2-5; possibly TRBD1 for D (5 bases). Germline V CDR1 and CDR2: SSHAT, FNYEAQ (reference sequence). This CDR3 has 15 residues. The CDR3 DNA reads TGTGCTAGCAGCTTAGGGGCCGGCAGGCAAGAGACCCAGTACTTC. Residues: CASSLGAGRQETQYF. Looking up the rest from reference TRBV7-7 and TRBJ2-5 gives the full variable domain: GAGVSQSPRYKVTKRGQDVTLRCDPISSHATLYWYQQALGQGPEFLTYFNYEAQPDKSGLPSDRFSAERPEGSISTLTIQRTEQRDSAMYRCASSLGAGRQETQYFGPGTRLLVL.

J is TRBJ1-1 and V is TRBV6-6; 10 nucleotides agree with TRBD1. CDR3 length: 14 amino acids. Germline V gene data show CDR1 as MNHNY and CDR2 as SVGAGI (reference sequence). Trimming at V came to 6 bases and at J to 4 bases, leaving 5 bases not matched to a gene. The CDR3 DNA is TGTGCCAGCAGGGAGACAGGGGGCCTCACTGAAGCTTTCTTT. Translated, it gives CASRETGGLTEAFF.

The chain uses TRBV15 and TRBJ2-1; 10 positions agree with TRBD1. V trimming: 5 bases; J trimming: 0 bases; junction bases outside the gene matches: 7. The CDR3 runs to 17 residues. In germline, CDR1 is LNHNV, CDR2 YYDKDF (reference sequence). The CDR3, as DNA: TGTGCCACCAGCGAGCGGACAGGGGGAAACTCCTACAATGAGCAGTTCTTC. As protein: CATSERTGGNSYNEQFF.

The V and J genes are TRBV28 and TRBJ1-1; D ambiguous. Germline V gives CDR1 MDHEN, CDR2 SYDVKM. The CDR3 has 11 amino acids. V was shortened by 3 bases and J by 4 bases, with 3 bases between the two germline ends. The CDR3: CASSFLTEAFF. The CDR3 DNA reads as TGTGCCAGCAGTTTTCTCACTGAAGCTTTCTTT.

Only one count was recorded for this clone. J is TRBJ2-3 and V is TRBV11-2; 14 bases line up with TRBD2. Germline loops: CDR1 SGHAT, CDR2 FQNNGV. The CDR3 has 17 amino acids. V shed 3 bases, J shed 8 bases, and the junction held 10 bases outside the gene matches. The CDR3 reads CASSLDPGLAGGTTQYF. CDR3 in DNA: TGTGCCAGCAGCTTGGACCCCGGACTAGCGGGAGGAACTACGCAGTATTTT.

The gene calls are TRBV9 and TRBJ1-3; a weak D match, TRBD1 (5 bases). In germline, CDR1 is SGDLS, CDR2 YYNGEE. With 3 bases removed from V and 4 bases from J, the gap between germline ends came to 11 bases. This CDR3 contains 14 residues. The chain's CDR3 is CASSGGLGGNTIYF. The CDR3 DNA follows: TGTGCCAGCAGCGGGGGACTGGGGGGAAACACCATATATTTT.

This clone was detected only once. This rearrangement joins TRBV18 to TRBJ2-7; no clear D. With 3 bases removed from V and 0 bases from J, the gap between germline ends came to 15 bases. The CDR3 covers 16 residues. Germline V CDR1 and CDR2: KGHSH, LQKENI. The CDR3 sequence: CASSPLGRIRSYEQYF. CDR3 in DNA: TGTGCCAGCTCACCCCTGGGCCGGATCCGCTCCTACGAGCAGTACTTC. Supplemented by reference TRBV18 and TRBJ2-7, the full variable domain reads NAGVMQNPRHLVRRRGQEARLRCSPMKGHSHVYWYRQLPEEGLKFMVYLQKENIIDESGMPKERFSAEFPKEGPSILRIQQVVRGDSAAYFCASSPLGRIRSYEQYFGPGTRLTVT.